The sequence of this T cell receptor (beta chain) was determined in a study of T cells after yellow fever vaccination. Using its own MiXCR run on the 5' RACE reads, TCRdb lists one record per CDR3 protein. Among hundreds of thousands of distinct CDR3 sequences, approximately 18% were seen once, and the ten largest hold 18%. Study-wide findings and caveats: The booster saw the reappearance of most primary-vaccination clones (about 95% CD4, less than 90% CD8). Just a small share of clonotypes turned up in the CD4 compartment as well as the CD8 compartment.

A word on this clonotype: Its antigen is currently unknown.

Trimming removed 1 base from V and 5 bases from J, with 14 bases in between. The CDR3 contains 15 residues. The germline gives CDR1 SEHNR, CDR2 FQNEAQ (reference sequence). The sequence came from a man between 18 and 35 years old who received the YFV17D yellow fever vaccine. The specimen comprised PBMCs, sampled before the yellow fever booster vaccination. This chain joins TRBV7-9 and TRBJ1-1, with a tentative D call TRBD1 (6 bases). The CDR3 region is CASSLGGGRHTEAFF. The DNA of the CDR3 is TGTGCCAGCAGCTTAGGAGGGGGAAGGCATACTGAAGCTTTCTTT.